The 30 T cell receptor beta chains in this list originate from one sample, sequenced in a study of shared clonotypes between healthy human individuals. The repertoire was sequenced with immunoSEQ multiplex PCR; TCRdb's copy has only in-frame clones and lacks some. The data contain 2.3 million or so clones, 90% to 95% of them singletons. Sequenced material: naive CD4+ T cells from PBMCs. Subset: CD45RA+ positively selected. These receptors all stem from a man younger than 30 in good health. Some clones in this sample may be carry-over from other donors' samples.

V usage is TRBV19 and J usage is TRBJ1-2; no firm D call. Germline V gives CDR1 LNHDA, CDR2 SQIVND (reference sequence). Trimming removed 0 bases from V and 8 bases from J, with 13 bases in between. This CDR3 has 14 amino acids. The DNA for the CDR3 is TGTGCCAGTAGTATAGATGGCCTTCGTGGAGGCTACACCTTC. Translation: CASSIDGLRGGYTF.

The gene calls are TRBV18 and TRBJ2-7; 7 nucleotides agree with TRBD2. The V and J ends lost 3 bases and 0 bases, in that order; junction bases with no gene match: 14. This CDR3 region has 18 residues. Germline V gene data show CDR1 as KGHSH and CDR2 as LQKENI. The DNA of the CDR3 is TGTGCCAGCTCACCGTTCGGGGGACTGGGAGGGAGCTCCTACGAGCAGTACTTC. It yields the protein CASSPFGGLGGSSYEQYF.

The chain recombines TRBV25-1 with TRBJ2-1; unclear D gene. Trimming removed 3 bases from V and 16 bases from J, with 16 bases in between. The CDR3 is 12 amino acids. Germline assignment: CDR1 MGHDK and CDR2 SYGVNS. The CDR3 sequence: CASSESATRAFF. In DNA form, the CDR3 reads TGTGCCAGCAGTGAGTCGGCAACCCGAGCCTTCTTC. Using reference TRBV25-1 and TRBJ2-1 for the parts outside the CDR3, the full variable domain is EADIYQTPRYLVIGTGKKITLECSQTMGHDKMYWYQQDPGMELHLIHYSYGVNSTEKGDLSSESTVSRIRTEHFPLTLESARPSHTSQYLCASSESATRAFFGPGTRLTVL.

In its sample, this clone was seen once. Here the CDR3 reads CSVAGTGNYEQYF. The CDR3 DNA sequence: TGCAGCGTTGCGGGGACAGGGAACTACGAGCAGTACTTC. The genes are TRBV29-1 and TRBJ2-7; 9 bases are shared with TRBD1. V shed 4 bases, J shed 3 bases, and the junction held 4 bases outside the gene matches. The CDR3 is made up of 13 amino acids. Germline values: CDR1 SQVTM, CDR2 ANQGSEA.

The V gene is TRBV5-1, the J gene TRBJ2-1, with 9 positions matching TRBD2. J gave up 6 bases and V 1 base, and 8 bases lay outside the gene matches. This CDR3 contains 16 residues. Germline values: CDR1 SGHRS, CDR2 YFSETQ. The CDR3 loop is CASSLLMAGGINEQFF. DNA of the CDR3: TGCGCCAGCAGCTTGTTGATGGCGGGAGGGATCAATGAGCAGTTCTTC.

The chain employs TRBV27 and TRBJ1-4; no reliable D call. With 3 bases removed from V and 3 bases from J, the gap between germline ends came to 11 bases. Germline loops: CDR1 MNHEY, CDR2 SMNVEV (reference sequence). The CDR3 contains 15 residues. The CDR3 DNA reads TGTGCCAGCAGTTTCTCCCTACAAGCTAATGAAAAACTGTTTTTT. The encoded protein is CASSFSLQANEKLFF.

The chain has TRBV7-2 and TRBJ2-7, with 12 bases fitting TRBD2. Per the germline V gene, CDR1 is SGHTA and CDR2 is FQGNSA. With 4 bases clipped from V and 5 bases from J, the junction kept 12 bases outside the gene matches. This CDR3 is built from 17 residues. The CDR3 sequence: CASSSRRRLAGVDEQYF. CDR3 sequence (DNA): TGTGCCAGCAGCTCACGGAGAAGACTAGCGGGAGTCGACGAGCAGTACTTC. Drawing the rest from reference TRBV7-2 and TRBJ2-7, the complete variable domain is GAGVSQSPSNKVTEKGKDVELRCDPISGHTALYWYRQSLGQGLEFLIYFQGNSAPDKSGLPSDRFSAERTGGSVSTLTIQRTQQEDSAVYLCASSSRRRLAGVDEQYFGPGTRLTVT.

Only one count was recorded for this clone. The CDR3 here is CAIGGLAGGTGELFF. CDR3 DNA: TGTGCCATCGGGGGACTAGCGGGAGGAACCGGGGAGCTGTTTTTT. This chain joins TRBV10-3 and TRBJ2-2, with 15 positions matching TRBD2. The CDR3 spans 15 residues. J gave up 5 bases and V 8 bases, and 3 bases lay outside the gene matches. The germline V gene has CDR1 ENHRY and CDR2 SYGVKD.

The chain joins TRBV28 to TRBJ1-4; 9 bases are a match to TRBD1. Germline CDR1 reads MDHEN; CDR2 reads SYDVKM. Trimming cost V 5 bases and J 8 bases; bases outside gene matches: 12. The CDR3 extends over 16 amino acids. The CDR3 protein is CASSTHPQGAGEKLFF. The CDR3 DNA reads TGTGCCAGCAGTACCCACCCACAGGGGGCTGGGGAAAAACTGTTTTTT.

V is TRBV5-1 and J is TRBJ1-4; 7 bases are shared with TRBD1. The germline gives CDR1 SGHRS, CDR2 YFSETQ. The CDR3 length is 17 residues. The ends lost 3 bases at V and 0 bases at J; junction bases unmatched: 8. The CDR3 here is CASSSSRDSATNEKLFF. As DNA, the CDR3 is TGCGCCAGCAGCTCCTCCCGGGACAGTGCAACTAATGAAAAACTGTTTTTT.

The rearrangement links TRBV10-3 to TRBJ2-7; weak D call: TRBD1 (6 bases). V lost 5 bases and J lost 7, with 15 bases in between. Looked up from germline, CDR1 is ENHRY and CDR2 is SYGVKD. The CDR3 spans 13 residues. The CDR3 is CAISNRDTGEQYF. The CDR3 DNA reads TGTGCCATCAGTAACCGGGACACAGGTGAGCAGTACTTC.

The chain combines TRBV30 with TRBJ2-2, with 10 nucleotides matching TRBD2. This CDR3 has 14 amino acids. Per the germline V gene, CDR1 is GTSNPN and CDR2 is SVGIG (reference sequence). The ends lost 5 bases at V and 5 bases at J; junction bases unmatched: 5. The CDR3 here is CAWASGSRTGELFF. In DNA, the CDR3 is TGTGCCTGGGCTAGCGGGAGTCGGACCGGGGAGCTGTTTTTT.

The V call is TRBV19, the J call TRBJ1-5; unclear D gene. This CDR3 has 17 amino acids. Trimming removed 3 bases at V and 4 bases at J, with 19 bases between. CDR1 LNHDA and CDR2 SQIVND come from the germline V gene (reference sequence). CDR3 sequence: CASSMGFIRGRNQPQHF. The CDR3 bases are TGTGCCAGTAGTATGGGCTTCATCCGAGGAAGGAATCAGCCCCAGCATTTT.

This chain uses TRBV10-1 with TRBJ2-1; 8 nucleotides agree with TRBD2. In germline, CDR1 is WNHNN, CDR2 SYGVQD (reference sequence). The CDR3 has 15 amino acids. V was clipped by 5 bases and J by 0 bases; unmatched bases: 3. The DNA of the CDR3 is TGCGCCAGCAGTAGCGGGGGTACCTCCTACAATGAGCAGTTCTTC. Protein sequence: CASSSGGTSYNEQFF.

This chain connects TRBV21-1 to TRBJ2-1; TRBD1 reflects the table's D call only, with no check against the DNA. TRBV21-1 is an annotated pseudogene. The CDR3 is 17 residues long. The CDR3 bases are TGTGCCAGCAGCAAATCCCCCAGACAGGGCGGACGGAGTGAGCAGTTCTTC. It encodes CASSKSPRQGGRSEQFF.

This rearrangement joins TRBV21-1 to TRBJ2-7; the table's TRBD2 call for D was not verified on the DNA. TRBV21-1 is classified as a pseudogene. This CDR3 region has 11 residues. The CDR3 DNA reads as TGTGCCAGCAGCAATGTGGCACCGCGGGACTTC. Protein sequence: CASSNVAPRDF.

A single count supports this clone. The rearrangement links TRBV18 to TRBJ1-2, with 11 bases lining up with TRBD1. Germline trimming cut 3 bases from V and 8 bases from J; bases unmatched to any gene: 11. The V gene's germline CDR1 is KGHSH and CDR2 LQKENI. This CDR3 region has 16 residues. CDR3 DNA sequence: TGTGCCAGCTCACCCCCGGGGAGGACAGGGGGCGACGGCTACACCTTC. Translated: CASSPPGRTGGDGYTF.

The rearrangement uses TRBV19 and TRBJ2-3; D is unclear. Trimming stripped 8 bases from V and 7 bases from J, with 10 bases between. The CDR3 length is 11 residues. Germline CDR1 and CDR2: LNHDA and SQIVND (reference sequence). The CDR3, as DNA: TGTGCCAGTTCTACTGCAAATACGCAGTATTTT. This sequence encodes CASSTANTQYF. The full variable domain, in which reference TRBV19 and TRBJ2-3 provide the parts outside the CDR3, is DGGITQSPKYLFRKEGQNVTLSCEQNLNHDAMYWYRQDPGQGLRLIYYSQIVNDFQKGDIAEGYSVSREKKESFPLTVTSAQKNPTAFYLCASSTANTQYFGPGTRLTVL.

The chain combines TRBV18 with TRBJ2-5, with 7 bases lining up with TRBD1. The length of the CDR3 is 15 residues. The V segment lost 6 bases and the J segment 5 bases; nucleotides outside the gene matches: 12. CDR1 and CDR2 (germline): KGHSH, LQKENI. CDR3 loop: CASSLNEGGGETQYF. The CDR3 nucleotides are TGTGCCAGCTCCCTCAATGAAGGGGGCGGGGAGACCCAGTACTTC.

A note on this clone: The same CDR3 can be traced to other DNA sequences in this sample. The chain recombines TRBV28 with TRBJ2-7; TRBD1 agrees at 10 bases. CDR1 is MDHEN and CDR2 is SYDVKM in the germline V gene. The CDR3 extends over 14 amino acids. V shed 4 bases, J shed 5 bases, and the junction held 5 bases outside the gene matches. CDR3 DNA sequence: TGTGCCAGCAGTTCTCCCGGGACAGGGGACGAGCAGTACTTC. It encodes CASSSPGTGDEQYF.

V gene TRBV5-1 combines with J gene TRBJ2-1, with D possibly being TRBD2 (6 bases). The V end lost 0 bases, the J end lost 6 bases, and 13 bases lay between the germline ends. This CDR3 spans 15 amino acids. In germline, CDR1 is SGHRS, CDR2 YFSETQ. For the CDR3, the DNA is TGCGCCAGCAGCTTGGCCGATAGCGGTGGCAATGAGCAGTTCTTC. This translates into CASSLADSGGNEQFF.

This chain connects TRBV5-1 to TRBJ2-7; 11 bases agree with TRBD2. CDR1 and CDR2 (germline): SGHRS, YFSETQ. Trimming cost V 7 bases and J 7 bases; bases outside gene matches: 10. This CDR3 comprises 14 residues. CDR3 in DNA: TGCGCCAGCGCCCAGACTAGCGGGATGGGAGAGCAGTACTTC. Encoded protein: CASAQTSGMGEQYF.

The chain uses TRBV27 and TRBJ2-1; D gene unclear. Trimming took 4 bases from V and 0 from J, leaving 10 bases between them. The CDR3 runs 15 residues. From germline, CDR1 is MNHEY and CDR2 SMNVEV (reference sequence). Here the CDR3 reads CASSWSRSSYNEQFF. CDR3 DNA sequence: TGTGCCAGCAGTTGGAGCAGGAGCTCCTACAATGAGCAGTTCTTC.

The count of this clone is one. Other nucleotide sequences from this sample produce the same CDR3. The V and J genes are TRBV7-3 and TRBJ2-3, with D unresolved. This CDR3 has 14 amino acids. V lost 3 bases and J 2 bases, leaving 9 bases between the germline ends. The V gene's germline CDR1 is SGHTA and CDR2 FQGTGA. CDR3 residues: CASSLGRTTDTQYF. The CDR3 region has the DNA TGTGCCAGCAGCTTGGGCAGGACCACAGATACGCAGTATTTT.

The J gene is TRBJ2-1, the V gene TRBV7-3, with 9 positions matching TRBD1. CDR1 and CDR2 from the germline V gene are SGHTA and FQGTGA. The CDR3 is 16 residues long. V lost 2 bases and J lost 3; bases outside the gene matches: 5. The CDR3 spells CASSLLGDRVYNEQFF. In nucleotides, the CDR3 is TGTGCCAGCAGCTTATTGGGGGACAGGGTCTACAATGAGCAGTTCTTC.

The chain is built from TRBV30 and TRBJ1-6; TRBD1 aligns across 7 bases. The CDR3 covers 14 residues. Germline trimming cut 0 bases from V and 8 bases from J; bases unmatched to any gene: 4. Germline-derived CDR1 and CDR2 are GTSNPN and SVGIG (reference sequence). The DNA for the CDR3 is TGTGCCTGGAGTGTAATTAGGGGGCATTCACCCCTCCACTTT. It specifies CAWSVIRGHSPLHF.

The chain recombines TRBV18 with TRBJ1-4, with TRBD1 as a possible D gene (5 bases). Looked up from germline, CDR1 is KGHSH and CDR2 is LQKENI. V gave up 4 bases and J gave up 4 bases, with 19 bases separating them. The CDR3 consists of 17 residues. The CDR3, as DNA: TGTGCCAGCTCACGGGGGACCGACGGCGCCTTTAATGAAAAACTGTTTTTT. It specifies CASSRGTDGAFNEKLFF.

The CDR3 sequence is CASSIGLAGALGEQYF. The CDR3 DNA reads as TGTGCCAGCTCAATAGGACTAGCGGGAGCCTTGGGCGAGCAGTACTTC. The gene calls are TRBV18 and TRBJ2-7; the match to TRBD2 covers 13 bases. The V segment lost 5 bases and the J segment 6 bases; nucleotides outside the gene matches: 10. The CDR3 extends over 16 amino acids. CDR1 KGHSH and CDR2 LQKENI come from the germline V gene.

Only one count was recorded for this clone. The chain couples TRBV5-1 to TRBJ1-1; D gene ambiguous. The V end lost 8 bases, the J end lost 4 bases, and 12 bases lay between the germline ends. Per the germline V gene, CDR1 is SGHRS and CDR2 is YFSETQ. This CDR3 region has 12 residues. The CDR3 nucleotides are TGCGCCAGTCGGAGGGAGGGCACTGAAGCTTTCTTT. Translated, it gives CASRREGTEAFF.

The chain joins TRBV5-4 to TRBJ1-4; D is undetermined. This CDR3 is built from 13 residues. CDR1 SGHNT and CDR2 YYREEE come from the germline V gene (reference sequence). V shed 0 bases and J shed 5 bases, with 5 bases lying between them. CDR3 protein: CASSLGGNEKLFF. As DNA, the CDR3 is TGTGCCAGCAGCTTGGGGGGAAATGAAAAACTGTTTTTT.